The 30 T cell receptor beta chains below were found in one sample sequenced in a study of monozygotic twins with inflammatory bowel disease. TCRdb re-called the 5' RACE reads, yielding one record per CDR3 amino acid sequence without DNA. Recorded here are a few hundred thousand distinct CDR3 sequences; the top ten clones represent 2.6%. Material for sequencing was blood. These receptors all stem from a human donor with ulcerative colitis or Crohn's disease, or a healthy co-twin of an affected twin (not recorded which).

The chain couples TRBV5-1 to TRBJ2-7; TCRdb designates TRBD1, a call that cannot be tested without DNA. The V gene's germline CDR1 is SGHRS and CDR2 YFSETQ. This CDR3 has 15 amino acids. CDR3 in amino acids: CASSLAGTVGYEQYF.

The CDR3 region is CASSSRPHNEQFF. This rearrangement joins TRBV7-9 to TRBJ2-1. Per the germline V gene, CDR1 is SEHNR and CDR2 is FQNEAQ (reference sequence). The CDR3 has 13 amino acids.

The CDR3: CASSQEPRTGPNQPQHF. V and J are TRBV4-1 and TRBJ1-5; TCRdb lists TRBD1, though no DNA is available to test this call. CDR1 MGHRA and CDR2 YSYEKL come from the germline V gene. The CDR3 has 17 amino acids.

The chain carries TRBV5-1 and TRBJ2-2. The CDR3 is 14 amino acids. Germline V gene data show CDR1 as SGHRS and CDR2 as YFSETQ. The CDR3 loop is CASSSAGNTGELFF.

The chain employs TRBV6-1 and TRBJ2-7; checking the TCRdb D call of TRBD1 is not possible without DNA. The CDR3 covers 16 residues. Germline lookup yields CDR1 MNHNS and CDR2 SASEGT. The CDR3 is CASSRAGTGVSYEQYF.

CDR3 in amino acids: CASSKQSGINTGELFF. The V call is TRBV6-1, the J call TRBJ2-2; TCRdb's assignment of TRBD1 cannot be checked, as there is no DNA. The CDR3 loop spans 16 amino acids. Per germline, CDR1 MNHNS and CDR2 SASEGT.

The chain combines TRBV15 with TRBJ1-3. This CDR3 is built from 16 residues. In germline, CDR1 is LNHNV, CDR2 YYDKDF (reference sequence). CDR3 in amino acids: CATSTPSQGFGNTIYF.

V usage is TRBV7-9 and J usage is TRBJ2-7; the D call from TCRdb, TRBD2, cannot be confirmed without DNA. The CDR3 has 15 residues. Germline loops: CDR1 SEHNR, CDR2 FQNEAQ (reference sequence). The CDR3 spells CASSLGLLRKDEQYF.

The chain links TRBV20-1 to TRBJ2-4; without DNA, the TCRdb call of TRBD1 cannot be checked. The CDR3 has 14 residues. Germline values: CDR1 DFQATT, CDR2 SNEGSKA (reference sequence). The CDR3 region is CSAAPRLAKNIQYF.

This chain links TRBV19 with TRBJ2-7; there is no DNA to check the TCRdb D call of TRBD1. Per germline, CDR1 LNHDA and CDR2 SQIVND (reference sequence). The CDR3 runs 15 residues. The CDR3: CASSITGGVSYEQYF.

CDR3 residues: CASSIGQGAAEASF. V is TRBV7-2 and J is TRBJ1-1; with no DNA, the TCRdb D assignment of TRBD1 cannot be verified. The CDR3 spans 14 residues. The germline V gene has CDR1 SGHTA and CDR2 FQGNSA.

CDR3: CASMGGWTNEQFF. J is TRBJ2-1 and V is TRBV27; as DNA is missing, the TRBD1 call by TCRdb cannot be tested. CDR1 is MNHEY and CDR2 is SMNVEV in the germline V gene (reference sequence). The CDR3 has 13 amino acids.

The rearrangement uses TRBV5-5 and TRBJ2-3; TCRdb gives TRBD2 as the D gene, but with no DNA this cannot be confirmed. Looked up from germline, CDR1 is SGHKS and CDR2 is YYEKEE (reference sequence). There are 17 residues in the CDR3. The chain's CDR3 is CASSLSYTSGYTDTQYF.

The genes are TRBV12-3 or TRBV12-4 and TRBJ1-5; with no DNA, the TCRdb D assignment of TRBD1 cannot be verified. The CDR3 sequence is 14 residues long. CDR3 region: CASSLVQGDQPQHF.

This chain connects TRBV7-9 to TRBJ1-2. The CDR3 spans 14 residues. The germline V gene encodes CDR1 SEHNR and CDR2 FQNEAQ (reference sequence). The CDR3 sequence is CASSLVGTNYGYTF.

CDR3 amino acids: CASSLQGALDTQYF. The chain is built from TRBV5-1 and TRBJ2-3; the TRBD1 assignment by TCRdb is unverifiable without DNA. Per germline, CDR1 SGHRS and CDR2 YFSETQ. The length of the CDR3 is 14 residues.

The rearrangement links TRBV5-1 to TRBJ2-3; TCRdb lists TRBD1, though no DNA is available to test this call. There are 16 residues in the CDR3. Germline CDR1 reads SGHRS; CDR2 reads YFSETQ. The CDR3 sequence is CASSLATSGTPDTQYF.

The chain links TRBV5-1 to TRBJ1-2; TCRdb lists TRBD1, though no DNA is available to test this call. Germline assignment: CDR1 SGHRS and CDR2 YFSETQ. This CDR3 contains 15 residues. The CDR3 sequence: CASSLETGGVYGYTF.

The CDR3: CASSPPLAKNIQYF. This sequence joins TRBV7-3 and TRBJ2-4; without DNA, the TCRdb call of TRBD1 cannot be checked. Germline V gene lookup returns CDR1 SGHTA and CDR2 FQGTGA. The CDR3 covers 14 residues.

The rearrangement joins TRBV4-3 to TRBJ2-1; TCRdb picks TRBD2, but there is no DNA to check that call. The CDR3 spans 18 residues. The germline V gene has CDR1 LGHNA and CDR2 YSLEER. The CDR3 here is CASSQERALAGGNNEQFF.

J is TRBJ2-7 and V is TRBV27; TCRdb selects TRBD1, and the lack of DNA leaves this call unchecked. The CDR3 has 14 residues. Germline lookup yields CDR1 MNHEY and CDR2 SMNVEV (reference sequence). CDR3 protein: CASSFSGGIDEQYF.

This rearrangement joins TRBV10-3 to TRBJ2-2; TCRdb proposes TRBD1, but this gene call is untestable without DNA. CDR1 and CDR2 (germline): ENHRY, SYGVKD. The CDR3 is 16 residues long. CDR3 sequence reads: CAISYPGQGHTGELFF.

This sequence joins TRBV20-1 and TRBJ1-2. Germline-derived CDR1 and CDR2 are DFQATT and SNEGSKA (reference sequence). CDR3 size: 14 residues. The CDR3 sequence is CSARGGTVVLGYTF.

This rearrangement joins TRBV5-1 to TRBJ2-1; TCRdb reports TRBD2, a call that lacks DNA to check it against. CDR3 size: 15 residues. In germline, CDR1 is SGHRS, CDR2 YFSETQ. CDR3 in amino acids: CASSLGGVDINEQFF.

By frequency, this clonotype is medium-sized. The chain is built from TRBV9 and TRBJ2-1; TCRdb returns TRBD1, unconfirmable since there is no DNA. Germline-derived CDR1 and CDR2 are SGDLS and YYNGEE. The CDR3 extends over 15 amino acids. The CDR3 loop reads CASSALLSGSHEQFF.

The V call is TRBV4-3, the J call TRBJ1-4; there is no DNA to check the TCRdb D call of TRBD1. Germline CDR1 LGHNA, CDR2 YSLEER. This CDR3 comprises 16 residues. The chain's CDR3 is CASSPDPQGALEKLFF.

The chain uses TRBV5-1 and TRBJ1-1. Germline V lookup: CDR1 SGHRS, CDR2 YFSETQ. CDR3 size: 12 residues. CDR3 sequence reads: CASSSGLAEAFF.

The rearrangement uses TRBV5-1 and TRBJ1-6; TCRdb's D gene call, TRBD1, goes unchecked for lack of DNA. In germline, CDR1 is SGHRS, CDR2 YFSETQ. This CDR3 comprises 16 residues. The CDR3 sequence: CASSQDRVSYNSPLHF.

The chain combines TRBV25-1 with TRBJ2-7. CDR1 is MGHDK and CDR2 is SYGVNS in the germline V gene. The CDR3 has 11 residues. The CDR3 here is CASRESSEQYF.

The chain uses TRBV7-2 and TRBJ2-2. Germline V CDR1 and CDR2: SGHTA, FQGNSA. The CDR3 extends over 13 amino acids. This chain's CDR3 is CASSPIGTGELFF.